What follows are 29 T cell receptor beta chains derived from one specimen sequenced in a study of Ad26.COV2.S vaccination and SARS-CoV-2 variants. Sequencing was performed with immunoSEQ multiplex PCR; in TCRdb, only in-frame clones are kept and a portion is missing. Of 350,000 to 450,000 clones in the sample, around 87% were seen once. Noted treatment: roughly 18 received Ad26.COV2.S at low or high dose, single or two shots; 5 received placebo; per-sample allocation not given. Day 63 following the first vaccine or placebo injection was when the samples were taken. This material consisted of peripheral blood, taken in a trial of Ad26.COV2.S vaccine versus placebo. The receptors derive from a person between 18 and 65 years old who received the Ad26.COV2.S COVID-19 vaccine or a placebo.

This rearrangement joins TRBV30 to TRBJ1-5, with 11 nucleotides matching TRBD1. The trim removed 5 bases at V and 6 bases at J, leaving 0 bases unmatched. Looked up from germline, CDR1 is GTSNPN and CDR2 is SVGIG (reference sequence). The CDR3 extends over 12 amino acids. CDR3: CAWGQGAQPQHF. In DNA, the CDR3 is TGTGCCTGGGGACAGGGGGCTCAGCCCCAGCATTTT.

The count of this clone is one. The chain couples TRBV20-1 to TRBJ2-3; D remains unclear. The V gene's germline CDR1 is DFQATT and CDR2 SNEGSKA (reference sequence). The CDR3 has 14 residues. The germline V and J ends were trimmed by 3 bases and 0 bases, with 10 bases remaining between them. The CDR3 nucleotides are TGCAGTGCTAGTCTGGCAGAGAGCACAGATACGCAGTATTTT. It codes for CSASLAESTDTQYF.

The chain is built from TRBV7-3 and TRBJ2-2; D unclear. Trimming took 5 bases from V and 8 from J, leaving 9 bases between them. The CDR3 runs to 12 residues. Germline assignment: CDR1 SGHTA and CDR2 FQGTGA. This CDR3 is CASSHRRGELFF. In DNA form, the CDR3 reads TGTGCCAGCAGCCATAGAAGGGGGGAGCTGTTTTTT.

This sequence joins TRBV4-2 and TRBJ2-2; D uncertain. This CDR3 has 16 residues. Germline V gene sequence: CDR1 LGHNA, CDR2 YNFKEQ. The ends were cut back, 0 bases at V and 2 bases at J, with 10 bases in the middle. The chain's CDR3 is CASSQDRQHNTGELFF. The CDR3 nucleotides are TGTGCCAGCAGCCAAGATCGGCAGCATAACACCGGGGAGCTGTTTTTT.

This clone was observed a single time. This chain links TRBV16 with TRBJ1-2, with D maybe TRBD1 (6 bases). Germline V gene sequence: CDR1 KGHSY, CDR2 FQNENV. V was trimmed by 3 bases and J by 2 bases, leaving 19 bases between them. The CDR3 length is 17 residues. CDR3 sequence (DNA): TGTGCCAGCAGCCATCAATTTGAGGGGGGGCGCAACTATGGCTACACCTTC. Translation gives CASSHQFEGGRNYGYTF.

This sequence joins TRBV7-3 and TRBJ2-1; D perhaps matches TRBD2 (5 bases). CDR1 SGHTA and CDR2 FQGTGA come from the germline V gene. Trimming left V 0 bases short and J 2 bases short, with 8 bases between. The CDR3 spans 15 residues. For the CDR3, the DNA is TGTGCCAGCAGCTTAACGAGGGATCCCTACAATGAGCAGTTCTTC. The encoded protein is CASSLTRDPYNEQFF.

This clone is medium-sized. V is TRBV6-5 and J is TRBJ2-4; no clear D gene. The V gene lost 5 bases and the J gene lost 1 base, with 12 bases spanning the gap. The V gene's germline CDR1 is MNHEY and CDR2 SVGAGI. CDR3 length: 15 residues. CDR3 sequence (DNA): TGTGCCAGCAGTCCCGGACCCAACGCCAAAAACATTCAGTACTTC. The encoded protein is CASSPGPNAKNIQYF.

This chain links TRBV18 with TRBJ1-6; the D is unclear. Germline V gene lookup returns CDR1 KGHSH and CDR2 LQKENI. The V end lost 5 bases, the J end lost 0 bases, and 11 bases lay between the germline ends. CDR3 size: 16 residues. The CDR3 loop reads CASSSSASSYNSPLHF. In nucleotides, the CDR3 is TGTGCCAGCTCATCATCCGCGAGCTCCTATAATTCACCCCTCCACTTT.

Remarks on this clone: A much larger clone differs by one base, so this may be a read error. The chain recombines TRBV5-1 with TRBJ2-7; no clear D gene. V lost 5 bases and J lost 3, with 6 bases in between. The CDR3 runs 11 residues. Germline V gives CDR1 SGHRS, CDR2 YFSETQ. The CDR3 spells CASRWGYEQYF. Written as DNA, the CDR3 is TGCGCCAGCAGGTGGGGCTACGAGCAGTACTTC.

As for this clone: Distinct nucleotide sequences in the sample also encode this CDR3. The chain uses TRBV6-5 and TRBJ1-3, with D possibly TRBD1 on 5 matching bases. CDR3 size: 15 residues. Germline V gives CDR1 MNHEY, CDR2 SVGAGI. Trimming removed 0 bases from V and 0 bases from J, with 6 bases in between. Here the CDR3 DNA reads TGTGCCAGCAGTTACTCGGGGGACTCTGGAAACACCATATATTTT. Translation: CASSYSGDSGNTIYF.

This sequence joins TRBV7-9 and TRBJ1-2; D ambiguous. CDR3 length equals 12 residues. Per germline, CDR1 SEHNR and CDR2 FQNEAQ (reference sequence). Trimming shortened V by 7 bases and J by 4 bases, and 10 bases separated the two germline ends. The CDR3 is CASTQLGYGYTF. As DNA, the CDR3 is TGTGCCAGCACCCAATTGGGCTATGGCTACACCTTC.

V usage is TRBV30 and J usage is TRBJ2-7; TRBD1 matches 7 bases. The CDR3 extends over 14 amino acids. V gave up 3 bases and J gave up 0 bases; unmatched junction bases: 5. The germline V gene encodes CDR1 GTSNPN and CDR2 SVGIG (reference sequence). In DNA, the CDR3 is TGTGCCTGGAGGACGACAGGGAACTCCTACGAGCAGTACTTC. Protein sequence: CAWRTTGNSYEQYF.

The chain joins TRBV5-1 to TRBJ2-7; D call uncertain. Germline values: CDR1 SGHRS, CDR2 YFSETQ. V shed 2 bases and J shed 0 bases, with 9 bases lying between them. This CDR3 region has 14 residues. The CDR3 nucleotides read TGCGCCAGCAGCTTTATAACAGCCTCCTACGAGCAGTACTTC. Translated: CASSFITASYEQYF.

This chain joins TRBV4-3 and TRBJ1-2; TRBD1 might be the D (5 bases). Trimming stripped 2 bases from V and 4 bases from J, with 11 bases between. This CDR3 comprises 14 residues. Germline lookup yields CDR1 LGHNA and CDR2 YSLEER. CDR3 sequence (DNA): TGCGCCAGCAGCCAAAACAGGATCGGCTATGGCTACACCTTC. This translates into CASSQNRIGYGYTF.

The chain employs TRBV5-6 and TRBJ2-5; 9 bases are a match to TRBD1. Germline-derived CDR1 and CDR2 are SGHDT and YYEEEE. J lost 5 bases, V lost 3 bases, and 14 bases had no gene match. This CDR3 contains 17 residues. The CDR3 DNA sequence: TGTGCCAGCAGCTCCTTTGGAGGACAGGGGATCCAGGAGACCCAGTACTTC. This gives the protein CASSSFGGQGIQETQYF.

CDR3 protein: CASSQISGTAFRNQPQHF. In nucleotides, the CDR3 is TGTGCCAGCAGCCAAATATCGGGCACAGCATTTCGGAATCAGCCCCAGCATTTT. The chain employs TRBV4-2 and TRBJ1-5; D unresolved. The germline CDR1 and CDR2 sequences are LGHNA and YNFKEQ. Between the trimmed V and J ends, which lost 2 bases and 4 bases, there was a span of 21 bases. The length of the CDR3 is 18 residues.

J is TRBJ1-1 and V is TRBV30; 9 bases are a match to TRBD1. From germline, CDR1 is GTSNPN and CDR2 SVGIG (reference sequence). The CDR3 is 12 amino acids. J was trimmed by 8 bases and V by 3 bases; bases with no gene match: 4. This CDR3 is CAWRQGAGEAFF. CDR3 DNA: TGTGCCTGGAGACAGGGGGCGGGCGAAGCTTTCTTT.

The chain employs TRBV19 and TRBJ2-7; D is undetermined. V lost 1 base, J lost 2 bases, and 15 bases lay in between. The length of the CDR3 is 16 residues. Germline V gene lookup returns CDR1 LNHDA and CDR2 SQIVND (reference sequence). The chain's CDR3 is CASSIGLGLGTYEQYF. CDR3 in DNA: TGTGCCAGTAGTATAGGCCTAGGTTTAGGCACCTACGAGCAGTACTTC.

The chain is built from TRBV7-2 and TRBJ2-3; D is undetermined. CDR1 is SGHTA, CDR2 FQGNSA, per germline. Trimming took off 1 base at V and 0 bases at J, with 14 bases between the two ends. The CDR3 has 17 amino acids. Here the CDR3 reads CASSLEGWYFSTDTQYF. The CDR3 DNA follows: TGTGCCAGCAGCTTAGAAGGCTGGTACTTTAGCACAGATACGCAGTATTTT.

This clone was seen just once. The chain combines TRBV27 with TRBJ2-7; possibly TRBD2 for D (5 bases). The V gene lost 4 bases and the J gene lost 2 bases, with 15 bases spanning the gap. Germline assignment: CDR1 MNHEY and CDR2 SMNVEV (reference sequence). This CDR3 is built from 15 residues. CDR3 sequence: CASSSPGSVAYEQYF. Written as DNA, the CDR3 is TGTGCCAGCAGTTCCCCGGGATCAGTCGCCTACGAGCAGTACTTC.

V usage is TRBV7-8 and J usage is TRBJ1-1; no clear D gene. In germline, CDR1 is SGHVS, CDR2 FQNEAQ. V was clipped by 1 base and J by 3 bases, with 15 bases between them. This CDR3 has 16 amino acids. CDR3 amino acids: CASSLGAGKLYTEAFF. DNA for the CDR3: TGTGCCAGCAGCTTAGGGGCGGGCAAACTATACACTGAAGCTTTCTTT. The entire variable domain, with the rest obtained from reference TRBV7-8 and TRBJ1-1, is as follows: GAGVSQSPRYKVAKRGQDVALRCDPISGHVSLFWYQQALGQGPEFLTYFQNEAQLDKSGLPSDRFFAERPEGSVSTLKIQRTQQEDSAVYLCASSLGAGKLYTEAFFGQGTRLTVV.

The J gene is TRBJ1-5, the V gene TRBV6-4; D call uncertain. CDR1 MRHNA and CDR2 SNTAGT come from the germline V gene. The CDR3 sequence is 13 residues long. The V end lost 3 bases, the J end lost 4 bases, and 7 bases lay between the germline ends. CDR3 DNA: TGTGCCAGCAGTGAAAAAGTGAATCAGCCCCAGCATTTT. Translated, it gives CASSEKVNQPQHF.

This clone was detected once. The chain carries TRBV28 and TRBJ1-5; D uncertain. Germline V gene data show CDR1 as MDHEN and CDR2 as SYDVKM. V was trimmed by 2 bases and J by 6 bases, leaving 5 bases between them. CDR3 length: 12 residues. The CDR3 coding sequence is TGTGCCAGCAGTTTACGTAGTCAGCCCCAGCATTTT. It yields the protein CASSLRSQPQHF.

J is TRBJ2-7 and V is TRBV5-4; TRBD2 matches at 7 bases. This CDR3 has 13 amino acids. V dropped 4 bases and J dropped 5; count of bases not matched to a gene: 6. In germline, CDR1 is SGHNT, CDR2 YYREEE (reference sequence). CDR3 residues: CASSRPLADEQYF. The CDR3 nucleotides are TGTGCCAGCAGCCGGCCCCTAGCGGACGAGCAGTACTTC.

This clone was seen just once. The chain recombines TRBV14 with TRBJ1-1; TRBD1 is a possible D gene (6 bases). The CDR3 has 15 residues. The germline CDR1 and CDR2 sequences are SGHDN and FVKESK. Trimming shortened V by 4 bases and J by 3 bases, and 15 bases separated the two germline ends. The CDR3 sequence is CASSRNRVGYTEAFF. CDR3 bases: TGTGCCAGCAGCCGGAACAGGGTTGGATACACTGAAGCTTTCTTT. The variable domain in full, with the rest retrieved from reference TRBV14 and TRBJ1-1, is EAGVTQFPSHSVIEKGQTVTLRCDPISGHDNLYWYRRVMGKEIKFLLHFVKESKQDESGMPNNRFLAERTGGTYSTLKVQPAELEDSGVYFCASSRNRVGYTEAFFGQGTRLTVV.

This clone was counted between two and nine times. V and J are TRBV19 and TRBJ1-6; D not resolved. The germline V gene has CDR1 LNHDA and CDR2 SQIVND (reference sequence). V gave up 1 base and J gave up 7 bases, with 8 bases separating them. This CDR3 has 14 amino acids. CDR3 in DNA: TGTGCCAGTAGTATAGTGACCGTCAATTCACCCCTCCACTTT. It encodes CASSIVTVNSPLHF.

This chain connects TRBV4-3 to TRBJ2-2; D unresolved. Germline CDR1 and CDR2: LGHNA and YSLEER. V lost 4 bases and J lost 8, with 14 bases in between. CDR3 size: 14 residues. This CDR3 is CASSPRARVGELFF. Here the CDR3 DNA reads TGCGCCAGCAGCCCCCGAGCAAGAGTTGGGGAGCTGTTTTTT.

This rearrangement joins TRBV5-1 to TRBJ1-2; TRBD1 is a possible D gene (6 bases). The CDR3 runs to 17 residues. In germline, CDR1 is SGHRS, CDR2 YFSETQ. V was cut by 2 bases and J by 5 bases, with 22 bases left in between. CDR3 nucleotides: TGCGCCAGCAGCTTAGCGTCTCGGTTACAGGGAGGGTATGGCTACACCTTC. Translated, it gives CASSLASRLQGGYGYTF.

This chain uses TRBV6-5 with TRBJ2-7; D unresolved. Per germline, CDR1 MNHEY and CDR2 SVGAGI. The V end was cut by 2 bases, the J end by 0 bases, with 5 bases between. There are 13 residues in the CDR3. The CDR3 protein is CASSYDPSYEQYF. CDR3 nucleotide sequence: TGTGCCAGCAGTTACGACCCCTCCTACGAGCAGTACTTC.